This TCR beta chain was sequenced during a study of T-cell memory formation after mild COVID-19. Overall study context: Largely, the TCR clusters proved donor specific.

Trimming shortened V by 1 base and J by 5 bases, and 6 bases separated the two germline ends. Germline V gene data show CDR1 as SEHNR and CDR2 as FQNEAQ (reference sequence). This CDR3 is built from 13 residues. TCRdb reprocessed the 5' RACE reads with MiXCR, giving one entry per CDR3 protein. The sample yields 350,000 to 400,000 distinct CDR3 sequences, around 21% seen once. The sample was PBMCs or a T cell subset sorted from them (not recorded which). The rearrangement links TRBV7-9 to TRBJ2-1; no clear D. The receptor was derived from an adult woman who had mild COVID-19 (a few samples of this study predate the infection). Cell type and time point are not known. For the CDR3, the DNA is TGTGCCAGCAGCTTAGGAGACCACAATGAGCAGTTCTTC. Its protein product is CASSLGDHNEQFF.